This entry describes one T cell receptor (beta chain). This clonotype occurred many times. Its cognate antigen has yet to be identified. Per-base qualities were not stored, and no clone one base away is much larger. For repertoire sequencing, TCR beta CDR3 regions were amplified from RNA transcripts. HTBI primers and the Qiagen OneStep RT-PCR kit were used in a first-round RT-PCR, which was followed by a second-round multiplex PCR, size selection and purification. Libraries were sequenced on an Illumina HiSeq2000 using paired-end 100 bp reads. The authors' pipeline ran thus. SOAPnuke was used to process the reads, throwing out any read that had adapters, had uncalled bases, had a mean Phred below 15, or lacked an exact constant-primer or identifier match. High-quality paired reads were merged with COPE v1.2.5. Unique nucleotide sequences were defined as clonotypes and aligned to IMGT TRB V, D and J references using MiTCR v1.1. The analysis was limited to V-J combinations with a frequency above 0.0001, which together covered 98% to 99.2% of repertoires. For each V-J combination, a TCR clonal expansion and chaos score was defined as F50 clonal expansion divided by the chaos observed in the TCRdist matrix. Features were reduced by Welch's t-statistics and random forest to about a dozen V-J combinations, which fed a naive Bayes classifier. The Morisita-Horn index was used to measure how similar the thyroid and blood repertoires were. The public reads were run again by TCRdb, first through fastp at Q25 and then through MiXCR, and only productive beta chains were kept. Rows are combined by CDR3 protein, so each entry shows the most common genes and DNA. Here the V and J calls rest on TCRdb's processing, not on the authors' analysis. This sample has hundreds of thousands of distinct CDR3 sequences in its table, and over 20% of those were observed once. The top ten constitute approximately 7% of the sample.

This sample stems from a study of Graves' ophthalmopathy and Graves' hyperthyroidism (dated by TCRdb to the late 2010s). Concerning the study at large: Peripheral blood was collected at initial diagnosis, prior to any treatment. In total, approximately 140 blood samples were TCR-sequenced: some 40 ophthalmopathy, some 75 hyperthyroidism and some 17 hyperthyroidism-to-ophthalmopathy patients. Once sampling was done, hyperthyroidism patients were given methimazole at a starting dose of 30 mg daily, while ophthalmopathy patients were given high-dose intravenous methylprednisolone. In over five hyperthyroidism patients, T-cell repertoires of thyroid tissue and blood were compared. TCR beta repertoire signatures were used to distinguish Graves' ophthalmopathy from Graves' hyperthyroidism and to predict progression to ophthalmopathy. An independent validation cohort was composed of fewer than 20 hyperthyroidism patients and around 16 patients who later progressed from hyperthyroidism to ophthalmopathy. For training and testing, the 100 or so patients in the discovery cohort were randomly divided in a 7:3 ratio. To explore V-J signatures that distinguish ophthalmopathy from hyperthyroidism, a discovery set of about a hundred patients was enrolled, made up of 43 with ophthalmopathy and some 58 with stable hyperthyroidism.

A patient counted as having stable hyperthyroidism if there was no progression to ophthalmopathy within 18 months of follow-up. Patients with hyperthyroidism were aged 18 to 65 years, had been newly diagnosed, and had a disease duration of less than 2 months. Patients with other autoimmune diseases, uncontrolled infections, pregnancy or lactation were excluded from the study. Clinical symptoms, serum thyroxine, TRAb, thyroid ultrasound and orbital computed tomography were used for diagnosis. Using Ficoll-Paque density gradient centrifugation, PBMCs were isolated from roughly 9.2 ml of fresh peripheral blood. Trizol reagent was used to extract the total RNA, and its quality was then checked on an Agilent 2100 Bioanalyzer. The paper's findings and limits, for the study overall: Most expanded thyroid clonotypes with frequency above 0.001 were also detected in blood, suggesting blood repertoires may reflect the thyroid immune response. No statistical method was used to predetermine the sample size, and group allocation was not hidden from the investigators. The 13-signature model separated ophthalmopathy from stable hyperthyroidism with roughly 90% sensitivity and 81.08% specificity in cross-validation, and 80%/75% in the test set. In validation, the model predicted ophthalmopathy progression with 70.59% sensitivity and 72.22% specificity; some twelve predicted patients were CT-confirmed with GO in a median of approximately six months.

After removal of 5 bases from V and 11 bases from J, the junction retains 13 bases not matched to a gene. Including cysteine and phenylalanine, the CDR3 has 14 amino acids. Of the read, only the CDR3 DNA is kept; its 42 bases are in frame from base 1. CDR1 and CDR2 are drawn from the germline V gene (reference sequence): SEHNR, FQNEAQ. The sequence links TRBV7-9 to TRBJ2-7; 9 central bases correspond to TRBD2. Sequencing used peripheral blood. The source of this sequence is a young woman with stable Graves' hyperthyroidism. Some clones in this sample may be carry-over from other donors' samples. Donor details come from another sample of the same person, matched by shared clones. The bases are TGTGCCAGCAGCGACGTCCCTAGCGGGAACGGGAAGTACTTC. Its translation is CASSDVPSGNGKYF. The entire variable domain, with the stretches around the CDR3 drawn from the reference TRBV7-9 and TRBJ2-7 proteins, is DTGVSQNPRHKITKRGQNVTFRCDPISEHNRLYWYRQTLGQGPEFLTYFQNEAQLEKSRLLSDRFSAERPKGSFSTLEIQRTEQGDSAMYLCASSDVPSGNGKYFGPGTRLTVT.